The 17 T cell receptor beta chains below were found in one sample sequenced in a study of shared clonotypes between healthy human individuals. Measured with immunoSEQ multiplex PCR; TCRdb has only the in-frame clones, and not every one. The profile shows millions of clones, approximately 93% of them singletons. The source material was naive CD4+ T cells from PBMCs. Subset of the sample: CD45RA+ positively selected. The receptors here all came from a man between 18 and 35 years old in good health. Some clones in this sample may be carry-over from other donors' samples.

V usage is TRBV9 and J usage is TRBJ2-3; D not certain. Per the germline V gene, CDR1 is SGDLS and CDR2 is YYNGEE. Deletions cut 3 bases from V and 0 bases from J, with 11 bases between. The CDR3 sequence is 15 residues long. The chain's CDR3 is CASSASILSTDTQYF. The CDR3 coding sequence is TGTGCCAGCAGCGCCTCCATCCTAAGCACAGATACGCAGTATTTT.

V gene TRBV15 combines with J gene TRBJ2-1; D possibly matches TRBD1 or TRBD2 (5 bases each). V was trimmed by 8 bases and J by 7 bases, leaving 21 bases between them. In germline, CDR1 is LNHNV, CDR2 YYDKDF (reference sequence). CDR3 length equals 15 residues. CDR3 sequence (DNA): TGTGCCACCCACGCTTCGGGACGCCAGTGGAATGAGCAGTTCTTC. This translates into CATHASGRQWNEQFF. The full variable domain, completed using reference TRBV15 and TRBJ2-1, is DAMVIQNPRYQVTQFGKPVTLSCSQTLNHNVMYWYQQKSSQAPKLLFHYYDKDFNNEADTPDNFQSRRPNTSFCFLDIRSPGLGDTAMYLCATHASGRQWNEQFFGPGTRLTVL.

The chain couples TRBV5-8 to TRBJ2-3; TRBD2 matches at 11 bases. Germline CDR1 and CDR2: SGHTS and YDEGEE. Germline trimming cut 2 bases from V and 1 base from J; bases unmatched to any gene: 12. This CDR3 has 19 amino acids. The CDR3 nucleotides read TGTGCCAGCAGCTTTGGTAGCGGGAGGGCACACTTACGCACAGATACGCAGTATTTT. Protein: CASSFGSGRAHLRTDTQYF. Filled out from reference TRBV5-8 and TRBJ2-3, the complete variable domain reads EAGVTQSPTHLIKTRGQQATLRCSPISGHTSVYWYQQALGLGLQFLLWYDEGEERNRGNFPPRFSGRQFPNYSSELNVNALELEDSALYLCASSFGSGRAHLRTDTQYFGPGTRLTVL.

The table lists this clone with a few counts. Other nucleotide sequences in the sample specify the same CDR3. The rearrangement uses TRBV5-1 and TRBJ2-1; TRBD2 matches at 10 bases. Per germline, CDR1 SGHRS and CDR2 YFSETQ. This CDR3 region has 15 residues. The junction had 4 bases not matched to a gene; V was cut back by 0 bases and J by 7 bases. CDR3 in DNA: TGCGCCAGCAGCTTGGGACTAGCGGGTTTGAATGAGCAGTTCTTC. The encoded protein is CASSLGLAGLNEQFF.

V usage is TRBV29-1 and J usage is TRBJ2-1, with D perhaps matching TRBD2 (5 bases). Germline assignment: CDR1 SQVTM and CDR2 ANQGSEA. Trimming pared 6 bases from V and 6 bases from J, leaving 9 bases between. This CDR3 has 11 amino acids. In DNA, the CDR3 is TGCAGCGTCCGGACTCTCAATGAGCAGTTCTTC. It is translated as CSVRTLNEQFF.

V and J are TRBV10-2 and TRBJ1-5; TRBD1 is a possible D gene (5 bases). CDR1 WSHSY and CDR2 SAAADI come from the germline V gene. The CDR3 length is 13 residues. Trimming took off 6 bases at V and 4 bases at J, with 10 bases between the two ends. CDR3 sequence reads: CASRGGGNQPQHF. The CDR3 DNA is TGCGCCAGCAGGGGTGGGGGGAATCAGCCCCAGCATTTT.

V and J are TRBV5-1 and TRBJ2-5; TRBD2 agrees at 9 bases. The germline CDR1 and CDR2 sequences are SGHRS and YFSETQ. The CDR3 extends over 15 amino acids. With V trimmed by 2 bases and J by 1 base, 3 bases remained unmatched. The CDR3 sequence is CASSFGLASQETQYF. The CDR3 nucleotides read TGCGCCAGCAGCTTTGGACTAGCGAGCCAAGAGACCCAGTACTTC. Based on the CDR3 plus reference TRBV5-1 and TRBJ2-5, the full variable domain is KAGVTQTPRYLIKTRGQQVTLSCSPISGHRSVSWYQQTPGQGLQFLFEYFSETQRNKGNFPGRFSGRQFSNSRSEMNVSTLELGDSALYLCASSFGLASQETQYFGPGTRLLVL.

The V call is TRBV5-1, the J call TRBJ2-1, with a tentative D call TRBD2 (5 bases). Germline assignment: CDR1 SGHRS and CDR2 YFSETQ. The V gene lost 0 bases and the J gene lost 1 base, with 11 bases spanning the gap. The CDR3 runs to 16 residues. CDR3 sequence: CASSLAIAKSYNEQFF. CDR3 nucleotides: TGCGCCAGCAGCTTGGCCATAGCGAAGTCCTACAATGAGCAGTTCTTC.

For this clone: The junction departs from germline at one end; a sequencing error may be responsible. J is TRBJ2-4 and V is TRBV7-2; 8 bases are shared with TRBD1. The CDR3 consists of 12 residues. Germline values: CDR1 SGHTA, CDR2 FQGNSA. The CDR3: CASSLGWTGNSF. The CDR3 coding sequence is TGTGCCAGCAGCTTAGGGTGGACAGGGAATTCCTTC.

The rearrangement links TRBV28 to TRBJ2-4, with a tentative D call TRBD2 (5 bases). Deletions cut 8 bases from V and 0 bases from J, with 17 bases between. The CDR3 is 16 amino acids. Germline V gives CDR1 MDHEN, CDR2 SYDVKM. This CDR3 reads CASLNAGLIAKNIQYF. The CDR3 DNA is TGTGCCAGCCTTAACGCGGGCCTAATAGCCAAAAACATTCAGTACTTC.

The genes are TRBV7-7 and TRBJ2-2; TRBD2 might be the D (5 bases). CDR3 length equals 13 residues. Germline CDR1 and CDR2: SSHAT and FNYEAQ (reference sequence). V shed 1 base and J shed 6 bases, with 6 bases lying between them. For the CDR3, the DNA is TGTGCCAGCAGCTTAGTACTAGCCGGGGAGCTGTTTTTT. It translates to CASSLVLAGELFF.

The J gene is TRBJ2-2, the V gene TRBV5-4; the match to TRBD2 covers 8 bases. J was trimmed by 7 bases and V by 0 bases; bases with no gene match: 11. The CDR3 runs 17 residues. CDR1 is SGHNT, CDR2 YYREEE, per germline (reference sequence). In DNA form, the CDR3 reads TGTGCCAGCAGCTTGGATCCAGCGGGAGCCTTGAGCGGGGAGCTGTTTTTT. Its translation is CASSLDPAGALSGELFF.

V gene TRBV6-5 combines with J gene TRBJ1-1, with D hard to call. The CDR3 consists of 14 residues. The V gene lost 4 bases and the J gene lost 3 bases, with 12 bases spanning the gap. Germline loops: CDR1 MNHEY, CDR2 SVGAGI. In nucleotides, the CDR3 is TGTGCCAGCAGTTGGACTCGAAGTTACACTGAAGCTTTCTTT. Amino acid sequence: CASSWTRSYTEAFF.

The CDR3 nucleotides read TGTGCCAGCAGCAATAGCGGGCGGGTTTACGAGCAGTACTTC. Amino acid sequence: CASSNSGRVYEQYF. The chain links TRBV7-9 to TRBJ2-7, with 7 bases matching TRBD2. V lost 5 bases, J lost 4 bases, and 8 bases stayed unmatched. The CDR3 extends over 14 amino acids. Germline loops: CDR1 SEHNR, CDR2 FQNEAQ (reference sequence).

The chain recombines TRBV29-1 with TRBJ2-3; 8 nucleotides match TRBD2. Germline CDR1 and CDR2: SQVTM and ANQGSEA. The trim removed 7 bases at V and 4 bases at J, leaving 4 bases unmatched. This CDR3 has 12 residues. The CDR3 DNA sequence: TGCAGCGGTGATAGCGGGGCAGATACGCAGTATTTT. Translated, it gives CSGDSGADTQYF.

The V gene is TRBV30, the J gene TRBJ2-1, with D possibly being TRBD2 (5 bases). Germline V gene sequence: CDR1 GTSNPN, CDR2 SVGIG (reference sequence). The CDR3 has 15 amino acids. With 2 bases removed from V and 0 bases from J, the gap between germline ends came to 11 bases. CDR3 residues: CAWSRMAGSYNEQFF. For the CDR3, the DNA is TGTGCCTGGAGTAGGATGGCGGGCTCCTACAATGAGCAGTTCTTC.

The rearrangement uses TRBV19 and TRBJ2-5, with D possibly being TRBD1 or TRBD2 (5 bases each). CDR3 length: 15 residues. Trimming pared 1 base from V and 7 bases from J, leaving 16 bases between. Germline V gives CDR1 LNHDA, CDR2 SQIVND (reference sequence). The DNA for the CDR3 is TGTGCCAGTAGTATAGTGAACCAGGGTGGAGGGACCCAGTACTTC. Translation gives CASSIVNQGGGTQYF.